This T cell receptor (beta chain) was recovered during a study of Graves' ophthalmopathy and Graves' hyperthyroidism. Study-level points and caveats: The 13-signature model separated ophthalmopathy from stable hyperthyroidism at 85% to 90% sensitivity and roughly 80% specificity. With a specificity of 72.22% and a sensitivity of about 71%, the model predicted ophthalmopathy progression.

Notes on this clonotype: Antigen: not known.

Amplified TCR beta CDR3 regions were obtained using RNA transcripts as template. Second-round multiplex PCR came after first-round RT-PCR with HTBI primers. TCRdb processed the multiplex PCR reads anew with MiXCR; each CDR3 protein has one entry. The table lists 500,000 to 700,000 distinct CDR3 sequences, approximately 21% of them singletons. V lost 5 bases and J lost 4, with 15 bases in between. Germline V gene lookup returns CDR1 MRHNA and CDR2 SNTAGT. The CDR3 sequence is 15 residues long. Sequenced: peripheral blood. The TCR originated in a woman under 30 with stable Graves' hyperthyroidism. Some clones in this sample may be carry-over from other donors' samples. This chain joins TRBV6-4 and TRBJ1-3, with D perhaps matching TRBD1 (6 bases). The CDR3 region is CASSLPQGQGNTIYF. DNA of the CDR3: TGTGCCAGCAGTCTACCACAGGGCCAAGGAAACACCATATATTTT.